Shown below are 4 T cell receptor beta chains from a single sample sequenced in a study of graft-versus-host responses after intestinal transplantation. Only in-frame clones appear in the TCRdb table, and some are missing; sequencing was by immunoSEQ multiplex PCR. The sample includes about 98,000 clones, 86% of them seen just once. This specimen was PBMCs, taken 255 days after intestinal transplant. All receptors derive from a human patient who received an intestinal transplant, so some T cells may come from the graft donor.

CDR3 sequence reads: CASSFSTVNTEAFF. The CDR3 nucleotides read TGTGCCAGCAGCTTCTCGACAGTGAACACTGAAGCTTTCTTT. V and J are TRBV7-3 and TRBJ1-1; the D gene is possibly TRBD1 (5 bases). The CDR3 has 14 amino acids. CDR1 SGHTA and CDR2 FQGTGA come from the germline V gene. V lost 3 bases, J lost 0 bases, and 8 bases lay in between.

V is TRBV6-5 and J is TRBJ1-1; 7 bases agree with TRBD1. Looked up from germline, CDR1 is MNHEY and CDR2 is SVGAGI. This CDR3 region has 15 residues. Trimming at V came to 1 base and at J to 6 bases, leaving 8 bases not matched to a gene. The DNA for the CDR3 is TGTGCCAGCAGTTACTTCCTTCCCGGGACAGCTGAAGCTTTCTTT. It specifies CASSYFLPGTAEAFF.

CDR3 sequence (DNA): TGTGCCAGCCGCCGGCTGGCCGGGGAGCTGTTTTTT. Amino acids: CASRRLAGELFF. The chain recombines TRBV28 with TRBJ2-2; D gene unclear. Between the trimmed V and J ends, which lost 8 bases and 6 bases, there was a span of 10 bases. Germline V gene data show CDR1 as MDHEN and CDR2 as SYDVKM. The CDR3 runs to 12 residues.

This sequence joins TRBV15 and TRBJ2-6; D unresolved. CDR1 LNHNV and CDR2 YYDKDF come from the germline V gene (reference sequence). The CDR3 is 17 amino acids. Trimming cost V 1 base and J 4 bases, with 14 bases left between them. The CDR3 is CATSRVGTVAGANVLTF. CDR3 DNA sequence: TGTGCCACCAGCAGAGTGGGAACAGTAGCCGGGGCCAACGTCCTGACTTTC.